The TCR beta chain described here comes from a study of blood T cells in healthy people across ages. CDR3 size: 14 residues. Germline CDR1 reads SGHRS; CDR2 reads YFSETQ. Sample-barcoded 5' priming and a J-beta primer mix drove a second PCR of roughly 6 to 12 cycles. Paired-end reads containing CDR3 totaled no fewer than 2.5 million for each sample. Each CDR3 protein is one row after TCRdb ran MiXCR on the 5' RACE reads. The data contain 750,000 to 950,000 distinct CDR3 sequences, roughly 24% of them singletons. This clonotype was picked up a small number of times. These data were likewise used in another study, on T cells of mothers and their children.

Sequenced input: blood. The clonotype originates from a boy younger than 18 in good health. This chain joins TRBV5-1 and TRBJ2-5; TRBD1 might be the D (6 bases). The assigned J gene may be wrong: the sequence end matches TRBJ2-7 better. CDR3 sequence reads: CASSLDRVGYEQYF. The CDR3 nucleotides are TGCGCCAGCAGCTTGGACAGGGTTGGTTACGAGCAGTACTTC.